The 3 T cell receptor beta chains in this list originate from one sample, sequenced in a study of long-term antiretroviral therapy in people with HIV. The immunoSEQ assay was v3.0, run at survey level. Clones were read by immunoSEQ multiplex PCR, and TCRdb kept only the in-frame ones, dropping some. In the table there are about 25,000 clones, around 83% of which are singletons. The source material was unsorted PBMCs, sampled 3 years after starting antiretroviral therapy. Receptors were obtained from a man between 18 and 35 years old with HIV.

The chain couples TRBV29-1 to TRBJ1-1; D remains unclear. Germline loops: CDR1 SQVTM, CDR2 ANQGSEA. This CDR3 is 11 amino acids long. V gave up 5 bases and J gave up 4 bases, with 8 bases separating them. The CDR3 DNA is TGCAGCGTTAGCTATTTCACTGAAGCTTTCTTT. It translates to CSVSYFTEAFF.

This chain uses TRBV18 with TRBJ2-4; TRBD2 agrees at 8 bases. Germline V lookup: CDR1 KGHSH, CDR2 LQKENI. The CDR3 contains 14 residues. The trim removed 6 bases at V and 7 bases at J, leaving 8 bases unmatched. CDR3 protein: CASSPPSGGNIQYF. CDR3 sequence (DNA): TGTGCCAGCTCCCCCCCGAGCGGGGGTAACATTCAGTACTTC.

V gene TRBV5-1 combines with J gene TRBJ2-3; D is possibly TRBD1 or TRBD2 (5 bases each). In germline, CDR1 is SGHRS, CDR2 YFSETQ. This CDR3 has 16 amino acids. Trimming left V 4 bases short and J 3 bases short, with 18 bases between. As DNA, the CDR3 is TGCGCCAGCAGCCTAAGAGGGGACCTACCGACAGATACGCAGTATTTT. This sequence encodes CASSLRGDLPTDTQYF.